This is a list of T cell receptor beta chains from one sample in a study of T cell responses to AZD1222 COVID-19 vaccine. Libraries were prepared by immunoSEQ multiplex PCR; TCRdb keeps only in-frame clonotypes and omits some of them. Of approximately 120,000 clones listed, 70% to 90% are singletons. The specimen comprised peripheral blood, sampled on day 0 of AZD1222 vaccination. The receptor set was obtained from an adult in good health. The CDR3 runs from the conserved cysteine through the conserved F or W. A D gene is named only where the DNA matches it firmly. Size is stated for part of the rows, as once, few or many counts, or as a class when the clone is expanded.

>NA|TRBD2|TRBJ2-3|TRBV19
TGTGCCAGTAGTATAGATCTCGGGAGGGGCACAGATACGCAGTATTTT
CASSIDLGRGTDTQYF
>once|NA|TRBJ2-7|TRBV5-6
TGTGCCAGCAGCTTGGGCGGCGGGGGCCCGCGCGAGCAGTACTTC
CASSLGGGGPREQYF
>NA|NA|TRBJ1-5|TRBV18
TGTGCCAGCTCACCAGCCGAATCTAGGCCCCAGCATTTT
CASSPAESRPQHF
>NA|NA|TRBJ1-2|TRBV5-1
TGCGCCAGCAGCTTTGAGCGGAGCTATGGCTACACCTTC
CASSFERSYGYTF
>NA|NA|TRBJ1-6|TRBV24-1
TGTGCCACCAGTGATCCAGGGGAGCTGAATTCACCCCTCCACTTT
CATSDPGELNSPLHF
>NA|TRBD1|TRBJ1-2|TRBV29-1
TGCAGCGTCCCACAGGGGAGCGGCTACACCTTC
CSVPQGSGYTF
>NA|NA|TRBJ1-5|TRBV28
TGTGCCAGCAGTAGGGACAGCAATCAGCCCCAGCATTTT
CASSRDSNQPQHF
>NA|NA|TRBJ2-7|TRBV29-1
TGCAGCGTTCTAGTGGGGAGCCGGAGCGACGAGCAGTACTTC
CSVLVGSRSDEQYF
>NA|TRBD2|TRBJ2-5|TRBV7-9
TGTGCCAGCAGCCATTTCCCCCCCGCGGGAGGAGAGACCCAGTACTTC
CASSHFPPAGGETQYF
>NA|NA|TRBJ2-5|TRBV7-2
TGTGCCAGCAGCTTAGAGACCGAGGCAACCCAGTACTTC
CASSLETEATQYF
>once|NA|TRBJ1-4|TRBV7-9
TGTGCCAGCAGCGCTAACGTAGTGTTCAATGAAAAACTGTTTTTT
CASSANVVFNEKLFF
>once|NA|TRBJ1-6|TRBV27
TGTGCCAGCAGTTGGAGACAGAGTAATAATTCACCCCTCCACTTT
CASSWRQSNNSPLHF
>NA|NA|TRBJ1-2|TRBV25-1
TGTGCCAGCAGTGACAGTGCCTGGGGCTATGGCTACACCTTC
CASSDSAWGYGYTF
>NA|NA|TRBJ1-1|TRBV2
TGTGCCAGCAGTGATGGGGCTAAAGCTTTCTTT
CASSDGAKAFF
>NA|NA|TRBJ1-5|TRBV4-3
TGCGCCAGCAGCCAAGATTGGGAACAGGGTTGGAATCAGCCCCAGCATTTT
CASSQDWEQGWNQPQHF
>NA|NA|TRBJ1-6|TRBV6-5
TGTGCCAGCAGTTACACCGGAGGGTCGGATTCACCCCTCCACTTT
CASSYTGGSDSPLHF
>NA|TRBD2|TRBJ2-7|TRBV6-2/TRBV6-3
TGTGCCAGCAGTTACCCCACTAGCGGGGGGGCAACAGTTTACGAGCAGTACTTC
CASSYPTSGGATVYEQYF
>NA|NA|TRBJ1-5|TRBV4-2
TGTGCCAGCAGCCAAGCCGGGACATATCAGCCCCAGCATTTT
CASSQAGTYQPQHF
>NA|NA|TRBJ1-1|TRBV7-9
TGTGCCAGCAGCCTCCTTCGAGACGCTTTCTTT
CASSLLRDAFF
>NA|NA|TRBJ2-2|TRBV2
TGTGCCAGCAAGGAAAGTCTAGCGATCGGGGAGCTGTTTTTT
CASKESLAIGELFF
>NA|TRBD1|TRBJ2-3|TRBV5-1
TGCGCCAGCAGCTTGGGACAGGGGGCAACAGATACGCAGTATTTT
CASSLGQGATDTQYF
>NA|TRBD2|TRBJ2-1|TRBV28
TGTGCCAGCAGTCGGCCCGGACTAGCGGGGGGGCAAAATGAGCAGTTCTTC
CASSRPGLAGGQNEQFF